This T cell receptor beta chain was captured by sequencing in a study of somatic mutations in cytotoxic T cells in rheumatoid arthritis. Turning to the study itself: Patients gave 30 ml EDTA peripheral blood immediately after diagnosis, prior to starting treatment.

Only in-frame clones appear in the TCRdb table, and some are missing; sequencing was by immunoSEQ multiplex PCR. The data show around 15,000 clones, 70% to 85% seen once. This clone was detected only once. Its antigen is unknown. Points from the study as a whole: Antigens bound by the expanded CD8+ clones were not identified.

The origin of this receptor is an adult with rheumatoid arthritis. The specimen was CD8+ T cells sorted from blood.

The CDR3 protein is CASSPGQGTYNEQFF. CDR3 nucleotide sequence: TGTGCCAGCAGCCCGGGGCAGGGTACCTACAATGAGCAGTTCTTC. The chain employs TRBV6-5 and TRBJ2-1; D tentatively reads TRBD1 or TRBD2 (5 bases each). The CDR3 consists of 15 residues. The germline gives CDR1 MNHEY, CDR2 SVGAGI. V lost 6 bases, J lost 2 bases, and 14 bases lay in between.